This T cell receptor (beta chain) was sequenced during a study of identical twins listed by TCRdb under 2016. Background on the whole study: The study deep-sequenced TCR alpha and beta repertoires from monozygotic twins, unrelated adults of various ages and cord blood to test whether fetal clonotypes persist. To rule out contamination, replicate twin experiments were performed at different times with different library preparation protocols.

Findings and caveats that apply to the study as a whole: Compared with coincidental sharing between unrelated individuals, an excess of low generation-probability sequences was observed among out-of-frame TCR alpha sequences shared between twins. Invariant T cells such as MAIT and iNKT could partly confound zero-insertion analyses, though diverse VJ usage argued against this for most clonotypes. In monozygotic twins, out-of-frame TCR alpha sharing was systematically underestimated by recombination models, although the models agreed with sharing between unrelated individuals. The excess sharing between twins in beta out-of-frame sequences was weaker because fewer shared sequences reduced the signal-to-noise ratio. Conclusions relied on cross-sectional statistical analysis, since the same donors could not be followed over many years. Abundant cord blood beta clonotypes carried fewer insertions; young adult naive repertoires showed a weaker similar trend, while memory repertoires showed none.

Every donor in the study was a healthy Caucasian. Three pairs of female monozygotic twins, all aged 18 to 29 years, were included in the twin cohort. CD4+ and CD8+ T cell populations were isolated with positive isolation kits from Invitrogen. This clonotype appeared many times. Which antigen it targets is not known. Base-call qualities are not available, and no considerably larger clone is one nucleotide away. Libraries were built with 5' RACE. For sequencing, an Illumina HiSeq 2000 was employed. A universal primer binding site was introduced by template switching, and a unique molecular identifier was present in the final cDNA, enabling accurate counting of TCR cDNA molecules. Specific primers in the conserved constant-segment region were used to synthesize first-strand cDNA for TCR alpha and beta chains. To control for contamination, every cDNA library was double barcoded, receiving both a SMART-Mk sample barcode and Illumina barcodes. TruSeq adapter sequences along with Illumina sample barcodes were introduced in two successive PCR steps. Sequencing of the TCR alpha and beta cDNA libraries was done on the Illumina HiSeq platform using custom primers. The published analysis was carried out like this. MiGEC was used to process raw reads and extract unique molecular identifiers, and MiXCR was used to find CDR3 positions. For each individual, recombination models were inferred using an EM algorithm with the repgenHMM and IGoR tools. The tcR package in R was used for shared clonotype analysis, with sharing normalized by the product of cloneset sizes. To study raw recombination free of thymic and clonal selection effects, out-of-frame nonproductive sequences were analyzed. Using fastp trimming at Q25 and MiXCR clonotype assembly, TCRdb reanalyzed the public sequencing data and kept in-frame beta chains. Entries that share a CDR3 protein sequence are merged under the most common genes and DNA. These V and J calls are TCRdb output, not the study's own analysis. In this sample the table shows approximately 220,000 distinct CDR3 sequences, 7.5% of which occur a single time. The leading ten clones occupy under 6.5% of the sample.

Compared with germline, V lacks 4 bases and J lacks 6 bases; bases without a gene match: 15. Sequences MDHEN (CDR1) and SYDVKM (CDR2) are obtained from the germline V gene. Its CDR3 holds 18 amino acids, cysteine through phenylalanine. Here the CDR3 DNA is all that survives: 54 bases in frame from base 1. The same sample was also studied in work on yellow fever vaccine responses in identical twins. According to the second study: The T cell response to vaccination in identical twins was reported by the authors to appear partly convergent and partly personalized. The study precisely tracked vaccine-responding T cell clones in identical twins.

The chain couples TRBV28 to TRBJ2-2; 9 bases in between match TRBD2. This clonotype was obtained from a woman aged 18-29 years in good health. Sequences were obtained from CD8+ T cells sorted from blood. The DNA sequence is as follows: TGTGCCAGCAGTTCCCAGGTGGCGGGAGGGACATTGGCCGGGGAGCTGTTTTTT. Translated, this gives CASSSQVAGGTLAGELFF.